These 7 T cell receptor beta chains originate from one sample sequenced in a study of blood T cell repertoires in COVID-19. TCRdb's copy holds only in-frame clones and misses some; the assay was immunoSEQ multiplex PCR. The sample lists 200,000 or so clones; around 84% were seen once. Sequenced sample: peripheral blood. Every receptor here comes from a human donor in a cohort sampled during active COVID-19.

This sequence joins TRBV6-5 and TRBJ2-1; D gene ambiguous. The CDR3 covers 15 residues. Germline V gives CDR1 MNHEY, CDR2 SVGAGI. Trimming stripped 5 bases from V and 5 bases from J, with 16 bases between. This CDR3 reads CASSRGWSPDNEQFF. CDR3 bases: TGTGCCAGCAGTCGTGGGTGGAGCCCCGACAATGAGCAGTTCTTC.

V gene TRBV5-1 combines with J gene TRBJ2-5, with TRBD2 as a possible D gene (6 bases). CDR3 length equals 14 residues. Germline assignment: CDR1 SGHRS and CDR2 YFSETQ. V lost 5 bases and J 5 bases, leaving 16 bases between the germline ends. This CDR3 is CASREGAGTETQYF. CDR3 DNA sequence: TGCGCCAGCAGGGAGGGCGCAGGGACCGAGACCCAGTACTTC.

This clone was counted between two and nine times. The J gene is TRBJ2-7, the V gene TRBV12-3 or TRBV12-4, with TRBD2 matching over 9 bases. The CDR3 has 13 amino acids. V gave up 3 bases and J gave up 5 bases; unmatched junction bases: 2. The CDR3 reads CASSFVAGDEQYF. As DNA, the CDR3 is TGTGCCAGCAGTTTCGTAGCGGGAGACGAGCAGTACTTC.

This clone was counted a few times. The chain uses TRBV2 and TRBJ2-5, with D perhaps matching TRBD2 (5 bases). Germline V gives CDR1 SNHLY, CDR2 FYNNEI. CDR3 length equals 15 residues. Between the trimmed V and J ends, which lost 9 bases and 3 bases, there was a span of 20 bases. In nucleotides, the CDR3 is TGTGCCAGTCGGGGAAACCCAGCCTGGGAAGAGACCCAGTACTTC. It codes for CASRGNPAWEETQYF.

The rearrangement joins TRBV28 to TRBJ1-5; D call uncertain. CDR3 length: 16 amino acids. V dropped 2 bases and J dropped 5 bases, with 16 bases sitting between them. Germline V gene lookup returns CDR1 MDHEN and CDR2 SYDVKM. The CDR3 region has the DNA TGTGCCAGCAGTTTAGCGGGGAGGGTGTGGGATCAGCCCCAGCATTTT. Translation gives CASSLAGRVWDQPQHF.

The chain uses TRBV25-1 and TRBJ2-1; D is ambiguous. Trimming pared 3 bases from V and 1 base from J, leaving 13 bases between. CDR3 length: 16 residues. Looked up from germline, CDR1 is MGHDK and CDR2 is SYGVNS. CDR3 sequence: CASSDVARQSYNEQFF. The CDR3 DNA is TGTGCCAGCAGTGATGTGGCGCGGCAATCCTACAATGAGCAGTTCTTC.

This chain connects TRBV5-1 to TRBJ2-5; weak D call: TRBD2 (5 bases). The CDR3 totals 14 residues. Trimming removed 1 base from V and 0 bases from J, with 7 bases in between. The V gene's germline CDR1 is SGHRS and CDR2 YFSETQ. The CDR3 here is CASSLMRDQETQYF. The CDR3, as DNA: TGCGCCAGCAGCTTGATGAGGGACCAAGAGACCCAGTACTTC.